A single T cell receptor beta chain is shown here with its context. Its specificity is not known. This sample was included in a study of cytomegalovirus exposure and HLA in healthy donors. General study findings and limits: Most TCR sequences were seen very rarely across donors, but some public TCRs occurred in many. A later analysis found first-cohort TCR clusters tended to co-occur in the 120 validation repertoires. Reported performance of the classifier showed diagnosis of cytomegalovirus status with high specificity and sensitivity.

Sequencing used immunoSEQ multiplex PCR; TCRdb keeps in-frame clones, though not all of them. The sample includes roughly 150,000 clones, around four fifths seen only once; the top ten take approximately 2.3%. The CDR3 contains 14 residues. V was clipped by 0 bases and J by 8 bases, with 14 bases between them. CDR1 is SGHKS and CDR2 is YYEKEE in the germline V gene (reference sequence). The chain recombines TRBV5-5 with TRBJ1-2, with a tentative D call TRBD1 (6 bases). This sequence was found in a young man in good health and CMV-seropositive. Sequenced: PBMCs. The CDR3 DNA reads TGTGCCAGCAGCTTGGACAGGGAGTTCGGGGGCTACACCTTC. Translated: CASSLDREFGGYTF.